This TCR beta chain was recorded in a study of blood T cell repertoires in COVID-19. As processed by the authors: The authors estimated nucleated cell counts from reference gene primer amplification. The protocol was immunoSEQ multiplex PCR, while the TCRdb copy is restricted to in-frame clones and leaves out a portion. From that table come the V and J calls and clone size; the DNA was used to work out D and trimming. Of some 30,000 clones listed, approximately 91% were seen once; the top ten hold approximately 13%. Trimming stripped 5 bases from V and 5 bases from J, with 18 bases between. The CDR3 covers 15 residues. CDR1 is MDHEN, CDR2 SYDVKM, per germline.

The clonotype comes from a man between 65 and 85 years old with active COVID-19. J is TRBJ1-2 and V is TRBV28; no clear D gene. What was sequenced was peripheral blood. The CDR3 region has the DNA TGTGCCAGCAGTCTGTACTCACCCTATAATTATGGCTACACCTTC. This encodes CASSLYSPYNYGYTF.